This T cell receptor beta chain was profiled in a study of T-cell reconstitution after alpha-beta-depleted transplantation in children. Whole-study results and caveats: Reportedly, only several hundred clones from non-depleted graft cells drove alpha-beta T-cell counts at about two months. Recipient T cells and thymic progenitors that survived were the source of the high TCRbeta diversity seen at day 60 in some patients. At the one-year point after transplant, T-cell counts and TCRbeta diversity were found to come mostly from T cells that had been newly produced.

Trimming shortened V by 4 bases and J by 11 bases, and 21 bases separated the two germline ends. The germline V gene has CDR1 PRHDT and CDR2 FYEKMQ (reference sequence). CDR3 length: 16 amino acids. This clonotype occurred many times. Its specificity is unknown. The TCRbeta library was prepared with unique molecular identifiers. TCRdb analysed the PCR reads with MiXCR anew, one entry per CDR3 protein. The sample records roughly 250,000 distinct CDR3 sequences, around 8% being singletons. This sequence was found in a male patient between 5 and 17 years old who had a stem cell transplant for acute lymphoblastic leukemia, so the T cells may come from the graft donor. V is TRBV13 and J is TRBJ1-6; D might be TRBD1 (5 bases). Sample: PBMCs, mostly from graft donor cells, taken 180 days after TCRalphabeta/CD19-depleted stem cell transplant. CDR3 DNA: TGTGCCAGCAGCTCTACGGGACCCTCGGCTGAACCACCCCTCCACTTT. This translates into CASSSTGPSAEPPLHF.